This TCR beta chain is drawn from a study of T cell clusters in autoimmune cytopenias. Each sample's input was roughly 270 ng genomic DNA, 35,000 to 40,000 genome equivalents. One tube held mixed TRB-A and TRB-B primer pools for touch-down PCR. TCRdb re-called the multiplex PCR reads and shows each CDR3 protein once, DNA omitted. The data include around 7,700 distinct CDR3 sequences; the top ten clones carry approximately 4%. These data also formed part of another study, on T cell repertoires in aging, cancer and after chemotherapy. That investigation notes: In cancer patients, declining TCR diversity with age involved lost richness and lost evenness. Rebound thymic output was suggested by rising median generation probability during chemotherapy in each cancer cohort.

Sample: peripheral blood. The sequence was collected from a human donor in good health.

The CDR3 here is CASSFRPGELFF. This chain joins TRBV12-3 or TRBV12-4 and TRBJ2-2. This CDR3 region has 12 residues.